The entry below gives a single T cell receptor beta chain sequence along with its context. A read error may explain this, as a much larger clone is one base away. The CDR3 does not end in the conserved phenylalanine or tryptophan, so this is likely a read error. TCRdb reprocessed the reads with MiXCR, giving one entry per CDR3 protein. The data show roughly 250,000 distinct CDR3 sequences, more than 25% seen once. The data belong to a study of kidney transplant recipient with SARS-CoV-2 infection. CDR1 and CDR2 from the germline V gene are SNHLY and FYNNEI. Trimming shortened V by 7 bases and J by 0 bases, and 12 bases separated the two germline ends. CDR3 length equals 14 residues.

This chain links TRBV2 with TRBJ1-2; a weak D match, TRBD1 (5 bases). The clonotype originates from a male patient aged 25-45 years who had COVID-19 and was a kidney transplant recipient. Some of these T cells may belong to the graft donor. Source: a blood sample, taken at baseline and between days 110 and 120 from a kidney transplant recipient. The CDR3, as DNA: TGTGCCAGCACCCTTAAGACAGCTAACTATGGCTACACCGTC. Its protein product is CASTLKTANYGYTV.